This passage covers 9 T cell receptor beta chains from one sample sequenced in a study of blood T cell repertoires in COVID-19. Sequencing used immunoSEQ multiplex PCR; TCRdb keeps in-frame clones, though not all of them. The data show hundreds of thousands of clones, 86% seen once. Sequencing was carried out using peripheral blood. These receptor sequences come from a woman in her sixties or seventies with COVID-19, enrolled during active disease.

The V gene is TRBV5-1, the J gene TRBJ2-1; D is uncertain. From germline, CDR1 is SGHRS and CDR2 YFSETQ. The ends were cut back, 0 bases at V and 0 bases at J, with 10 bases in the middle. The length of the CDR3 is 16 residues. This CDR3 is CASSLEAASSYNEQFF. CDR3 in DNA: TGCGCCAGCAGCTTGGAGGCGGCTAGCTCCTACAATGAGCAGTTCTTC. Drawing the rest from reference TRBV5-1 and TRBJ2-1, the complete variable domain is KAGVTQTPRYLIKTRGQQVTLSCSPISGHRSVSWYQQTPGQGLQFLFEYFSETQRNKGNFPGRFSGRQFSNSRSEMNVSTLELGDSALYLCASSLEAASSYNEQFFGPGTRLTVL.

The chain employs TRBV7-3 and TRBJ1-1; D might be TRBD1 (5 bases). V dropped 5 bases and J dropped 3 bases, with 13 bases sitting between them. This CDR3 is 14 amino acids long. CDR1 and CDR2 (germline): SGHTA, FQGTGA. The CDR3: CASSTGLSDTEAFF. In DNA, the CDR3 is TGTGCCAGCAGCACGGGACTGAGCGACACTGAAGCTTTCTTT.

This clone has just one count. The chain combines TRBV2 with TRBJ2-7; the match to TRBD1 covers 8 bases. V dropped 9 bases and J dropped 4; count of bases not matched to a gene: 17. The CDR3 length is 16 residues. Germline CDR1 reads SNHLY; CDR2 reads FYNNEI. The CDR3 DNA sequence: TGTGCCAGACGAGGACCTTCATCAGGGGGCGCGTACGAGCAGTACTTC. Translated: CARRGPSSGGAYEQYF.

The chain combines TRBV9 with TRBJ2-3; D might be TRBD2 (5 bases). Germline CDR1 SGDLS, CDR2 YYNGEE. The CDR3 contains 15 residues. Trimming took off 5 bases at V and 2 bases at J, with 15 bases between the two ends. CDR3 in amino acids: CASSRGGSPTDTQYF. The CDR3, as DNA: TGTGCCAGCAGTCGAGGAGGTTCTCCCACAGATACGCAGTATTTT. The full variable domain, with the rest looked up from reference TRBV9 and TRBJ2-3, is DSGVTQTPKHLITATGQRVTLRCSPRSGDLSVYWYQQSLDQGLQFLIQYYNGEERAKGNILERFSAQQFPDLHSELNLSSLELGDSALYFCASSRGGSPTDTQYFGPGTRLTVL.

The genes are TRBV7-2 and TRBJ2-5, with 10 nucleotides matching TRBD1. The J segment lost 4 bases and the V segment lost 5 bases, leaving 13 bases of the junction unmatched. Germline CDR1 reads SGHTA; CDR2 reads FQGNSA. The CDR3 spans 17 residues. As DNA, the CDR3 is TGTGCCAGCAGCCTAGTTAGACAGGGGGCGAGGGGAGAGACCCAGTACTTC. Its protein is CASSLVRQGARGETQYF. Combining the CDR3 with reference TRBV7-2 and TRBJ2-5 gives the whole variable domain GAGVSQSPSNKVTEKGKDVELRCDPISGHTALYWYRQSLGQGLEFLIYFQGNSAPDKSGLPSDRFSAERTGGSVSTLTIQRTQQEDSAVYLCASSLVRQGARGETQYFGPGTRLLVL.

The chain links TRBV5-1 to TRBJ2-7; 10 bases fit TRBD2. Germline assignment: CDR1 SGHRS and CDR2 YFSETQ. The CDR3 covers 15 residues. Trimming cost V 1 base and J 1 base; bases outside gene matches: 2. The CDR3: CASSLLAGGSYEQYF. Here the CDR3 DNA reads TGCGCCAGCAGCTTGTTAGCGGGGGGATCCTACGAGCAGTACTTC.

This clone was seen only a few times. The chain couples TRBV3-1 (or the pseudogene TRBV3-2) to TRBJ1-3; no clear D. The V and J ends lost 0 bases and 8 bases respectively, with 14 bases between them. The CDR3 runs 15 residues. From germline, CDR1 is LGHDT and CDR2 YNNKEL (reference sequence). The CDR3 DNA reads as TGTGCCAGCAGCCAAGAAGGAATCAGGAGGGACACCATATATTTT. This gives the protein CASSQEGIRRDTIYF.

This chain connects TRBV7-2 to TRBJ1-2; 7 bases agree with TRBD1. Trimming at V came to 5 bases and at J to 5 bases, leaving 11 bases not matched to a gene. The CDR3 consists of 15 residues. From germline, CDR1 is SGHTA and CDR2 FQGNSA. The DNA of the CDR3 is TGTGCCAGCAGCGAAAATCCGGGACAGTCTTATGGCTACACCTTC. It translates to CASSENPGQSYGYTF. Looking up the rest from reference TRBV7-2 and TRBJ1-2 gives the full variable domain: GAGVSQSPSNKVTEKGKDVELRCDPISGHTALYWYRQSLGQGLEFLIYFQGNSAPDKSGLPSDRFSAERTGGSVSTLTIQRTQQEDSAVYLCASSENPGQSYGYTFGSGTRLTVV.

As DNA, the CDR3 is TGTGCCAGCAGCTTAGGAGGGCCCACAGATACGCAGTATTTT. Protein product: CASSLGGPTDTQYF. This chain connects TRBV7-3 to TRBJ2-3; possible D gene TRBD2, 6 bases. The germline gives CDR1 SGHTA, CDR2 FQGTGA. This CDR3 has 14 amino acids. The V and J ends lost 2 bases and 2 bases respectively, with 8 bases between them.